This T cell receptor (beta chain) was captured in a study of blood T cell repertoires in COVID-19. Study in general: PBMCs, B-cell-depleted T cells, or T cells were the source of the cDNA or gDNA that made up the material.

Assay used: immunoSEQ multiplex PCR; TCRdb lists only in-frame clones, some missing. The profile shows about 110,000 clones, around 82% of them singletons. Trimming cost V 3 bases and J 7 bases; bases outside gene matches: 18. CDR1 and CDR2 (germline): SGHTA, FQGTGA. The CDR3 runs to 20 residues. The source material was peripheral blood. This TCR was recovered from a human donor in a cohort sampled during active or convalescent COVID-19. The chain couples TRBV7-3 to TRBJ2-4; 13 positions match TRBD2. CDR3 nucleotide sequence: TGTGCCAGCAGCTTCACTAGCGGGAGGGCCGGGCATGGGGTTCGGAACATTCAGTACTTC. It encodes CASSFTSGRAGHGVRNIQYF.